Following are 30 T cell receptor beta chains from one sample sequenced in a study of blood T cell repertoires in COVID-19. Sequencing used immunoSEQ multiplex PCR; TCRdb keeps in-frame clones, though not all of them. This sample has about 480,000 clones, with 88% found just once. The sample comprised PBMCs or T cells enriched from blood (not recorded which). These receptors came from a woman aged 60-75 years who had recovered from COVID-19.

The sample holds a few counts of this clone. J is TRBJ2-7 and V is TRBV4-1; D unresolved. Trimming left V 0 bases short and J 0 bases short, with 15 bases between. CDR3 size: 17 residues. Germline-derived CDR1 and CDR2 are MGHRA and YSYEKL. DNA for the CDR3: TGCGCCAGCAGCCAAGACCCCCCGGTAGTCGTCTCCTACGAGCAGTACTTC. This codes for CASSQDPPVVVSYEQYF.

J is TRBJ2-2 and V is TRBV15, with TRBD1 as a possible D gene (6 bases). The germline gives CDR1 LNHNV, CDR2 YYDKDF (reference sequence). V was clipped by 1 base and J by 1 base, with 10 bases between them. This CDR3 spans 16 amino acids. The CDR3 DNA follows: TGTGCCACCAGCAGAGGCCCGACAGGGAACACCGGGGAGCTGTTTTTT. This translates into CATSRGPTGNTGELFF.

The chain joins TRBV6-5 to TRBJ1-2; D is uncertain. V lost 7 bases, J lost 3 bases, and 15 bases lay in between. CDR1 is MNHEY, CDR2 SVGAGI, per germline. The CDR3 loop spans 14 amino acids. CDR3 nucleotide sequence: TGTGCCAGCACCGCCCTTTGGCAAGACTATGGCTACACCTTC. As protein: CASTALWQDYGYTF.

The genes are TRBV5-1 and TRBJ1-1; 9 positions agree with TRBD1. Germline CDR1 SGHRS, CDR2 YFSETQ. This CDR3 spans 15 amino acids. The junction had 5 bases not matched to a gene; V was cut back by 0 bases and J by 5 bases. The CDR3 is CASSLEGQGTTEAFF. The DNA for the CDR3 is TGCGCCAGCAGCTTGGAGGGACAGGGTACGACTGAAGCTTTCTTT.

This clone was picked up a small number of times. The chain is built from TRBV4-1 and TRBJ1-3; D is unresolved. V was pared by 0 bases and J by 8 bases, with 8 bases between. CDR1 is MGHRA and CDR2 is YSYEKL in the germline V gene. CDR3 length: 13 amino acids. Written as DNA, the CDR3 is TGCGCCAGCAGCCAAGATCTGATAGACACCATATATTTT. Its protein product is CASSQDLIDTIYF.

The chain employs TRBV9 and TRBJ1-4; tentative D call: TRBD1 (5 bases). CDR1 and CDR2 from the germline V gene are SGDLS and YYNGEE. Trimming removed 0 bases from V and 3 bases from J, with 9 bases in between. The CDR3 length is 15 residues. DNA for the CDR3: TGTGCCAGCAGCGTAGAGGGGCAGCCTAATGAAAAACTGTTTTTT. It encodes CASSVEGQPNEKLFF.

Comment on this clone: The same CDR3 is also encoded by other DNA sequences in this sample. DNA for the CDR3: TGTGCCAGCAGCGTATTCGGGCGGGGGACAGATACGCAGTATTTT. Residues: CASSVFGRGTDTQYF. This chain links TRBV9 with TRBJ2-3; 7 bases are a match to TRBD2. The V gene's germline CDR1 is SGDLS and CDR2 YYNGEE. With 1 base clipped from V and 3 bases from J, the junction kept 5 bases outside the gene matches. CDR3 size: 15 residues.

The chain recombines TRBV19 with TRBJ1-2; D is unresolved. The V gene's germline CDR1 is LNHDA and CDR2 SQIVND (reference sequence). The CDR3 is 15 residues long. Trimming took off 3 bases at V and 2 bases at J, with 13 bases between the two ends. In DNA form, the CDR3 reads TGTGCCAGTAGTATCGTCTTGCGTTCGAACTATGGCTACACCTTC. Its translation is CASSIVLRSNYGYTF.

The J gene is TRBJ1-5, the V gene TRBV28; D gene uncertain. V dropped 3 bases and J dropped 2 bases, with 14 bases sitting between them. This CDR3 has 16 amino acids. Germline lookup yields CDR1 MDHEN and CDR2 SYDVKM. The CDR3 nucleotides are TGTGCCAGCAGTTTCCCTAGGAAGAGTGGCAATCAGCCCCAGCATTTT. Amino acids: CASSFPRKSGNQPQHF.

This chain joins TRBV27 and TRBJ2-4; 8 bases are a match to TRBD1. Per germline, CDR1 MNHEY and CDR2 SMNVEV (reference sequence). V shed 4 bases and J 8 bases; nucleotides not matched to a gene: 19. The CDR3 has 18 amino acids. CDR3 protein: CASSSNTHRDRRGDIQYF. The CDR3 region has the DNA TGTGCCAGCAGTTCAAATACCCACCGGGACAGGAGGGGGGACATTCAGTACTTC.

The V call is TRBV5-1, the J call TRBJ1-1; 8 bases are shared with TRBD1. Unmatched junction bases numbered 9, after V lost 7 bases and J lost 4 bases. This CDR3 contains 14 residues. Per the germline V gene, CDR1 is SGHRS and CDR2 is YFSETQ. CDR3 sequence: CASHYSTGGTEAFF. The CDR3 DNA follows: TGCGCCAGCCATTACTCCACAGGGGGCACTGAAGCTTTCTTT.

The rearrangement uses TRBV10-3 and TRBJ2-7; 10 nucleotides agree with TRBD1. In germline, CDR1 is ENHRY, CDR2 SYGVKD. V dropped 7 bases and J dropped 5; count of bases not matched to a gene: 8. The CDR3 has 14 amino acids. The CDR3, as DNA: TGTGCCATCACTCCGGGACAGGGGATGAACGAGCAGTACTTC. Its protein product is CAITPGQGMNEQYF.

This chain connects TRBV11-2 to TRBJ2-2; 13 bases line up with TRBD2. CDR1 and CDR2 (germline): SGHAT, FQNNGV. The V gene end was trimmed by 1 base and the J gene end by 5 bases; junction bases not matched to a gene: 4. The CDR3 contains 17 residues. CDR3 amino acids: CASSLGLAGGLTGELFF. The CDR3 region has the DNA TGTGCCAGCAGCTTAGGACTAGCGGGGGGCTTAACCGGGGAGCTGTTTTTT.

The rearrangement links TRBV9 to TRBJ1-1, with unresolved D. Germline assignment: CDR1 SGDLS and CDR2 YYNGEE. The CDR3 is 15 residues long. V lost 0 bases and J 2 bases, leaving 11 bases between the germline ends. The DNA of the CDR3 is TGTGCCAGCAGCGTAGACGCAGGTCCAAACACTGAAGCTTTCTTT. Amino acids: CASSVDAGPNTEAFF.

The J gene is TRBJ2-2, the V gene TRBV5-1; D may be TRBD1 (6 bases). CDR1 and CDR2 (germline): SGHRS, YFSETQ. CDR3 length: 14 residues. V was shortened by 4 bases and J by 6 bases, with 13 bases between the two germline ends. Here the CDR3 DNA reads TGCGCCAGCAGCCTACAGGGTACCGCCGGGGAGCTGTTTTTT. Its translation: CASSLQGTAGELFF. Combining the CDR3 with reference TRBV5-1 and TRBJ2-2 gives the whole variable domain KAGVTQTPRYLIKTRGQQVTLSCSPISGHRSVSWYQQTPGQGLQFLFEYFSETQRNKGNFPGRFSGRQFSNSRSEMNVSTLELGDSALYLCASSLQGTAGELFFGEGSRLTVL.

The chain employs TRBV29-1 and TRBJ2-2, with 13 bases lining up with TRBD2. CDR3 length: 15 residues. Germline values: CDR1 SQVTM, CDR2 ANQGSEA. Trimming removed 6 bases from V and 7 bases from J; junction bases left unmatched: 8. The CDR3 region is CSVALAGGPGGELFF. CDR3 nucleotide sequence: TGCAGCGTCGCACTAGCGGGGGGGCCAGGCGGGGAGCTGTTTTTT.

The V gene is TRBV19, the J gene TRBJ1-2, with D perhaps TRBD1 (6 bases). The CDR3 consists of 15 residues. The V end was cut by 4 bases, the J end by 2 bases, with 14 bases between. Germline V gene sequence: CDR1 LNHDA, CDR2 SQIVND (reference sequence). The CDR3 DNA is TGTGCCAGTAGTAAGCCACAGGGCCCCAACTATGGCTACACCTTC. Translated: CASSKPQGPNYGYTF.

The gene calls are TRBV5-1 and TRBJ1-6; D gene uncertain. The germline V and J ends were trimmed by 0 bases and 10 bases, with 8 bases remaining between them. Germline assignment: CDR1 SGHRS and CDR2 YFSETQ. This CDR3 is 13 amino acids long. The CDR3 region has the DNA TGCGCCAGCAGCTTGGAAGGGAGCTCACCCCTCCACTTT. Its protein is CASSLEGSSPLHF. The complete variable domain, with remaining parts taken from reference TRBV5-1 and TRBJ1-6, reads KAGVTQTPRYLIKTRGQQVTLSCSPISGHRSVSWYQQTPGQGLQFLFEYFSETQRNKGNFPGRFSGRQFSNSRSEMNVSTLELGDSALYLCASSLEGSSPLHFGNGTRLTVT.

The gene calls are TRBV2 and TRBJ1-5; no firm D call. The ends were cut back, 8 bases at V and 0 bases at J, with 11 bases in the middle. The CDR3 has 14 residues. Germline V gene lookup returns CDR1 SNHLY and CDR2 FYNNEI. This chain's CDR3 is CASRSPYSNQPQHF. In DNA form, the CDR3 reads TGTGCCAGCCGGTCCCCTTATAGCAATCAGCCCCAGCATTTT.

The CDR3 reads CASSFLQGGADTQYF. As DNA, the CDR3 is TGTGCCAGCAGCTTCCTACAGGGAGGGGCAGATACGCAGTATTTT. The chain employs TRBV5-6 and TRBJ2-3; D possibly corresponds to TRBD2 (7 bases). Germline V gene data show CDR1 as SGHDT and CDR2 as YYEEEE. The CDR3 is 15 amino acids. V was shortened by 2 bases and J by 4 bases, with 14 bases between the two germline ends.

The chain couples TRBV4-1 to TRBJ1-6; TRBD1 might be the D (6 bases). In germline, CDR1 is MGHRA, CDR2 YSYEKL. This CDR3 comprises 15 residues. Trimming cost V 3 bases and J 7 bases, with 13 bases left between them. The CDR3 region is CASSHYSQGNSPLHF. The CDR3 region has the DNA TGCGCCAGCAGCCATTACTCCCAGGGGAATTCACCCCTCCACTTT.

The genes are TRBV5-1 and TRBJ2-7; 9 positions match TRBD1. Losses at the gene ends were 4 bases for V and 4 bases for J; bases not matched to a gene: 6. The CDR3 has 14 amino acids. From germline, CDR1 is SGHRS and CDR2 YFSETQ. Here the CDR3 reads CASSQQGADYEQYF. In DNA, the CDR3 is TGCGCCAGCAGCCAACAGGGGGCTGATTACGAGCAGTACTTC.

The CDR3 region is CSVNEPGLEAFF. CDR3 nucleotides: TGCAGCGTGAATGAACCGGGACTCGAAGCTTTCTTT. This chain links TRBV29-1 with TRBJ1-1, with D possibly TRBD1 on 5 matching bases. The germline V gene encodes CDR1 SQVTM and CDR2 ANQGSEA. V was shortened by 6 bases and J by 8 bases, with 16 bases between the two germline ends. The CDR3 runs 12 residues.

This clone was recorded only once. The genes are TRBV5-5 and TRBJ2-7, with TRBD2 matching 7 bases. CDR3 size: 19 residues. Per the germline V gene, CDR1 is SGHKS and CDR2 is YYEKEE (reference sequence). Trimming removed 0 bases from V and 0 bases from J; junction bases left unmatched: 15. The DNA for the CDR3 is TGTGCCAGCAGCTTGGCCGCAGCGGGGCCCTTGAGGAGCTCCTACGAGCAGTACTTC. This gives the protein CASSLAAAGPLRSSYEQYF.

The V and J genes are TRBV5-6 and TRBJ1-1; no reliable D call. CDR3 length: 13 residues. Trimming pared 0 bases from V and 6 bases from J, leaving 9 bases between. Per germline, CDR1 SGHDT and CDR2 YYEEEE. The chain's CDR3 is CASSLELGPEAFF. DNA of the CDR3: TGTGCCAGCAGCTTGGAACTGGGCCCTGAAGCTTTCTTT.

CDR3 coding DNA: TGCGCCAGCAACCCCCATCCGGGGAACACTGAAGCTTTCTTT. Protein product: CASNPHPGNTEAFF. The chain couples TRBV5-1 to TRBJ1-1; D is unresolved. The CDR3 runs to 14 residues. V lost 6 bases and J 1 base, leaving 13 bases between the germline ends. Germline CDR1 reads SGHRS; CDR2 reads YFSETQ.

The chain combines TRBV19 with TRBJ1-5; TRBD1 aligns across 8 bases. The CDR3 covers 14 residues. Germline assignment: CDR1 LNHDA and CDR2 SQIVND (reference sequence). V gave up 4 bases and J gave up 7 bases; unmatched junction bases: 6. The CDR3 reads CASSRQGAGQPQHF. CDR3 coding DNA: TGTGCCAGTAGTAGGCAGGGGGCCGGCCAGCCCCAGCATTTT.

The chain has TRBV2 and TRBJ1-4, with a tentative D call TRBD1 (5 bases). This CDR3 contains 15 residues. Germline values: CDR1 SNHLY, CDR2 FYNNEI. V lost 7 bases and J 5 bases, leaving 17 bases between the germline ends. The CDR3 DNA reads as TGTGCCAGCACCGGACAAGCCATAGGAAATGAAAAACTGTTTTTT. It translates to CASTGQAIGNEKLFF.

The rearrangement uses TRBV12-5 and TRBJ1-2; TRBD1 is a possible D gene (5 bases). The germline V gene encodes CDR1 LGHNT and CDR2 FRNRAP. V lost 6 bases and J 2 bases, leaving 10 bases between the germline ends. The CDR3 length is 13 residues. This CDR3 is CASGRYRNYGYTF. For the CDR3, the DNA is TGTGCTAGTGGCCGCTACAGGAACTATGGCTACACCTTC. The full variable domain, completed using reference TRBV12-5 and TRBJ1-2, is DARVTQTPRHKVTEMGQEVTMRCQPILGHNTVFWYRQTMMQGLELLAYFRNRAPLDDSGMPKDRFSAEMPDATLATLKIQPSEPRDSAVYFCASGRYRNYGYTFGSGTRLTVV.

The DNA for the CDR3 is TGTGCCAGTAGGAACGGACTATCCCACGAGGATACGCAGTATTTT. Its protein product is CASRNGLSHEDTQYF. This sequence joins TRBV19 and TRBJ2-3; D is perhaps TRBD2 (6 bases). The germline V gene encodes CDR1 LNHDA and CDR2 SQIVND (reference sequence). V shed 6 bases and J shed 6 bases, with 19 bases lying between them. The CDR3 loop spans 15 amino acids. The entire variable domain, with the rest obtained from reference TRBV19 and TRBJ2-3, is as follows: DGGITQSPKYLFRKEGQNVTLSCEQNLNHDAMYWYRQDPGQGLRLIYYSQIVNDFQKGDIAEGYSVSREKKESFPLTVTSAQKNPTAFYLCASRNGLSHEDTQYFGPGTRLTVL.